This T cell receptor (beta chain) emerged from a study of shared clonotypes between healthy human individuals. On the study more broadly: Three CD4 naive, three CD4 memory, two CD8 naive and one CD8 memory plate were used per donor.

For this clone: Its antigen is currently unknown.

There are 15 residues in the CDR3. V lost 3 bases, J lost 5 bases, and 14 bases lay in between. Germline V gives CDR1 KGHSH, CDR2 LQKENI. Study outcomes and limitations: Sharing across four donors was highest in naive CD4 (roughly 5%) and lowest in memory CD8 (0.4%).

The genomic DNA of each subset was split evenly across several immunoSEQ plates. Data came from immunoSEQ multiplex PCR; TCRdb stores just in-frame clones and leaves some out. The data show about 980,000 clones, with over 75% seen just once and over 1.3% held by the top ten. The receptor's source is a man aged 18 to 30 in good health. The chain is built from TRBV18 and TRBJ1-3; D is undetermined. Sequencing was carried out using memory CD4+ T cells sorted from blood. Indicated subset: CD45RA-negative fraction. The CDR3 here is CASSPPLRERNTIYF. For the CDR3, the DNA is TGTGCCAGCTCACCCCCCTTGAGGGAAAGAAACACCATATATTTT.